This T cell receptor (beta chain) was sequenced during a study of human T cells and chemical hapten exposure (dated by TCRdb to about 2021). Looking at the study overall: For sensitization, 2% DPC in acetone was applied to a 2 cm by 2 cm area of upper inner arm skin. Patients additionally received weekly therapeutic DPC doses to the scalp throughout the approximately 25-week study period. Patch tests used Finn chambers with 0.01% DPC on the upper back, scored after 6 days by International Contact Dermatitis Research Group standards. The mostly female patient cohort included alopecia areata with under or over 50% scalp involvement, alopecia totalis and alopecia universalis. The libraries were sequenced as a pool, and the TCR yield per sample differed mostly because of small variations in library volumes within the pool. Peripheral blood TCR repertoire changes were tracked in vivo in alopecia patients during primary and secondary sensitization to the hapten diphenylcyclopropenone (DPC). Blood was sampled from patients pre-sensitization (week 0) and at 2, 6 and about 24 weeks after DPC sensitization. Twenty-nine alopecia patients provided blood for TCR sequencing at one to four time points (pre-sensitization, 2, 6 and 24 weeks). Overall study outcomes, separate from this receptor: After repeated subsampling, the strength of the expansion versus patch-test correlation and the threshold at which it became significant changed. DPC sensitization did not change the number of TCRs with a frequency above 1 in 1000, and there was no evidence of changes in global repertoire structure. A positive correlation was found between the number of PT1 expanded TCRs and patch test score, with significance reached at thresholds 8, 16 and 32 but not 4. Because all patients had alopecia, a presumed autoimmune disease, the immune response of the patients might differ from that of healthy individuals. Significantly more large CDR3 similarity clusters were formed by expanded TCRs than by pre-sensitization or healthy control sets, consistent with antigen-driven responses.

This clonotype was counted only a few times. Its antigen has not been determined. No much larger clone exists at a distance of one base, and base qualities are not known. Receptor amplification or capture employed RACE. TCRdb names NextSeq 500 as the instrument used. Library preparation attached unique molecular identifiers to individual cDNA molecules for quantitative, reproducible TCR counting. Both TCR alpha and TCR beta chains were sequenced from each blood RNA sample. The study's own analysis went as follows. Samples had a median of around 92,000 TCRs, with a range from roughly 20,000 to 690,600. V, J and CDR3 annotation of the TCR reads was performed with the Decombinator software suite. To make PS versus PT1 abundance plots, every sample was subsampled to the same number of TCRs (28,000). Expanded TCRs were defined as absent before sensitization and observed at least eight times at the 2-week time point. The raw public reads went through TCRdb reprocessing: fastp at Q25, MiXCR clone calling, in-frame beta chains kept. Rows with one shared CDR3 protein collapse into an entry with the most common genes and DNA. Clone size and V and J calls follow TCRdb, not the original study. The sample records 70,000 to 90,000 distinct CDR3 sequences, less than 11% of which are singletons. The leading ten clones occupy 4.5% to 5% of the sample.

The time point tag for this specimen amounts to: patch test 2, 6 weeks after DPC sensitization. The meaning of the sample's treatment or condition label: therapeutic diphenylcyclopropenone sensitization with weekly scalp DPC. At every patch-test visit, the blood draw took place before the patch test was put on. Patients were eligible if aged 18 to 70, diagnosed with alopecia and judged suitable for DPC therapy, and pregnant patients were excluded. Total RNA was extracted from unfractionated whole blood collected in Tempus Blood RNA tubes. Sequencing used whole blood, obtained in connection with sensitization to the hapten diphenylcyclopropenone (DPC). This clonotype originated in a woman between 50 and 59 years old with alopecia areata. Some clones in this sample may be carry-over from other donors' samples.

CDR3 sequence: CASSLVAGGPISYEQYF. The nucleotide sequence reads as follows: TGTGCCAGCAGCTTAGTTGCGGGAGGGCCAATATCCTACGAGCAGTACTTC. This chain is built from TRBV7-6 and TRBJ2-7, with 9 junctional bases fitting TRBD2. Germline trimming: 1 base from V, 1 base from J; junction bases outside gene matches: 8. CDR1 and CDR2 are drawn from the germline V gene: SGHVS, FNYEAQ. CDR3 length: 17 amino acids, cysteine to phenylalanine. This entry keeps only the CDR3 DNA: 51 bases, framed from base 1. Joined to the reference TRBV7-6 and TRBJ2-7 proteins, this CDR3 gives the full variable domain: GAGVSQSPRYKVTKRGQDVALRCDPISGHVSLYWYRQALGQGPEFLTYFNYEAQQDKSGLPNDRFSAERPEGSISTLTIQRTEQRDSAMYRCASSLVAGGPISYEQYFGPGTRLTVT.